The present entry profiles one T cell receptor (beta chain) with its context. This clonotype has only a few counts. No cognate antigen has been identified for it. No much larger clone exists at a distance of one base, and base qualities are not known. This sample stems from a study of patients and donors after allogeneic stem cell transplantation (dated by TCRdb to 2020 to 2021). Library preparation employed RT-PCR. The sample was run on a NextSeq 550. TCRdb trimmed the raw reads at Q25, called clones with MiXCR and kept productive beta chains. Rows with one shared CDR3 protein collapse into an entry with the most common genes and DNA. This sample is represented by 400,000 to 450,000 distinct CDR3 sequences; 16% of them were singletons. The ten largest make up about 7% of the sample. Cut back by 4 bases and 2 bases, the V and J ends lie 6 bases apart. Counted from cysteine to phenylalanine, this CDR3 has 13 amino acids. The retained sequence is limited to the CDR3, 39 bases, with the frame set at the first base. CDR1 and CDR2 (MNHEY, SVGEGT) derive from the germline V gene.

The sequenced sample consisted of blood, either unsorted or a sorted T cell fraction (not recorded which). This chain is built from TRBV6-2 or TRBV6-3 and TRBJ2-1; a tentative D call is TRBD2 (5 bases match). The origin of this receptor is a human donor who was either an allogeneic HSCT recipient or a stem cell or donor lymphocyte infusion donor (not recorded which). It is not recorded whose cells these are; they may come from a transplant donor. Here is the DNA: TGTGCCAGCAGTTCACTAGCCTACAATGAGCAGTTCTTC. This encodes CASSSLAYNEQFF.